The clone carrying this T cell receptor (beta chain) was detected a few times. What it recognizes is unknown. Treatment specified: roughly nine-day PBMC culture with coronavirus spike peptide pools or control peptides (ViraFEST assay). ViraFEST enlarged antigen-specific T cell populations with peptide pools and afterwards sequenced TCRs. CD4+ T cells were isolated by negative selection after roughly 9 days of culture. With the Oncomine TCR Beta short-read assay, DNA from cultured CD4+ T cells was sequenced. From the PCR reads, TCRdb called clonotypes with MiXCR, one entry per CDR3 protein. The data show some 14,000 distinct CDR3 sequences, 50% to 65% seen once. From germline, CDR1 is LNHDA and CDR2 SQIVND (reference sequence). V was pared by 4 bases and J by 4 bases, with 8 bases between. The CDR3 loop spans 13 amino acids. This sample is part of a study of vaccination and CD4 T cells after COVID-19.

The input for sequencing was CD4+ T cells from blood, cultured in vitro, taken before SARS-CoV-2 vaccination. The TCR sequence derives from a human donor who had recovered from COVID-19. The chain employs TRBV19 and TRBJ1-5; weak D call: TRBD1 (6 bases). CDR3: CASSRDTNQPQHF. CDR3 in DNA: TGTGCCAGTAGTAGGGACACTAATCAGCCCCAGCATTTT. The full variable domain, in which reference TRBV19 and TRBJ1-5 provide the parts outside the CDR3, is DGGITQSPKYLFRKEGQNVTLSCEQNLNHDAMYWYRQDPGQGLRLIYYSQIVNDFQKGDIAEGYSVSREKKESFPLTVTSAQKNPTAFYLCASSRDTNQPQHFGDGTRLSIL.